This record covers a single T cell receptor beta chain. As yet, its antigen is unknown. Naive CD8 cells lacked CD45RO, underwent positive selection for CCR7 and left out terminally differentiated effector memory CD45RA+ cells. Repertoires were generated with immunoSEQ multiplex PCR, while TCRdb's copy carries only in-frame clones and drops some. The sample yields about 2.2 million clones, about 92% seen once. V lost 3 bases to trimming and J lost 0 bases; unmatched junction nucleotides: 9. The germline V gene has CDR1 SQVTM and CDR2 ANQGSEA. This CDR3 spans 16 amino acids. The sample originates from a study of shared clonotypes between healthy human individuals. Across the study: Aged 18 to 49, the donors were two women and a few men. Study-level findings and limits: Generation probabilities were higher for clonotypes shared across all four sorted-subset donors than for unshared ones. Represented genetic and exposure-history diversity was restricted by having few donors. Naive CD4 clonotypes overlapped across several donors at around 5%.

This TCR derives from a man in his late teens or twenties in good health. Some clones in this sample may be carry-over from other donors' samples. The sample comprised naive CD8+ T cells from PBMCs. This chain uses TRBV29-1 with TRBJ2-5; 8 positions match TRBD1. The CDR3 DNA reads as TGCAGCGTTGAGGGACAGGCAGGCTGGTACCAAGAGACCCAGTACTTC. It encodes CSVEGQAGWYQETQYF.